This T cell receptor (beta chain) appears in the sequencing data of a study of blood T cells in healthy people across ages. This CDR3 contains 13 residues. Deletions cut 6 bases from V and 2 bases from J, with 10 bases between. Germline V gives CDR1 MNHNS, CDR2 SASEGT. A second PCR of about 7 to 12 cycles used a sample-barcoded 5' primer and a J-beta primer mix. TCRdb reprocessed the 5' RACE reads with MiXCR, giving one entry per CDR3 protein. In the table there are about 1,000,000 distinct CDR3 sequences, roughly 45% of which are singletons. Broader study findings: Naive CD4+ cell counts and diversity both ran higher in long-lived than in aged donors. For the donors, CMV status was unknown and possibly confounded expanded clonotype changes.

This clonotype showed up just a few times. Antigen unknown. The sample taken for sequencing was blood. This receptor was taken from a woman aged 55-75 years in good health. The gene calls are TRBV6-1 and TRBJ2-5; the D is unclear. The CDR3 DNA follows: TGTGCCAGCAGGATGGAACTTCAAGAGACCCAGTACTTC. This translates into CASRMELQETQYF.